Described below is a single T cell receptor beta chain sequence and its context. The antigen remains undetermined. Only in-frame clones appear in the TCRdb table, and some are missing; sequencing was by immunoSEQ multiplex PCR. In the table there are over 60,000 clones, roughly 84% of which are singletons. These data originate in a study of Tregs in tolerant kidney transplant recipients. Overall study findings and caveats: The most relevant donor-specific Treg TCRbeta repertoire apparently came from expansion with activated donor B cells.

The CDR3 consists of 16 residues. V was shortened by 4 bases and J by 7 bases, with 23 bases between the two germline ends. CDR1 is SGHNT, CDR2 YYREEE, per germline (reference sequence). The receptor's source is a human donor in good health. Sequences were obtained from CD4+ T cells from blood. The gene calls are TRBV5-4 and TRBJ1-1, with TRBD1 as a possible D gene (6 bases). CDR3 coding DNA: TGTGCCAGCAGCCGAATAAACAGGGAGACAACGGATGAAGCTTTCTTT. Protein sequence: CASSRINRETTDEAFF. The full variable domain, in which reference TRBV5-4 and TRBJ1-1 provide the parts outside the CDR3, is ETGVTQSPTHLIKTRGQQVTLRCSSQSGHNTVSWYQQALGQGPQFIFQYYREEENGRGNFPPRFSGLQFPNYSSELNVNALELDDSALYLCASSRINRETTDEAFFGQGTRLTVV.